This T cell receptor beta chain was sequenced for a study of blood T cells in healthy people across ages. Alongside a J-beta primer mix, a sample-barcoded 5' primer served in a second PCR lasting roughly 7 to 11 cycles. TCRdb recomputed calls from the 5' RACE reads with MiXCR, one row per CDR3 protein. The sample records approximately 490,000 distinct CDR3 sequences, about 24% being singletons. These data also formed part of another study, on T cells of mothers and their children. That report notes: Thymic selection, a shaping force on TCR recombination output, acts similarly in related and unrelated pairs.

This clonotype was obtained from a boy younger than 18 in good health. Sequencing was done on a sample of blood.

The CDR3: CASSLGPPVLSGANVLTF. The CDR3 coding sequence is TGTGCCAGCAGCTTAGGCCCACCAGTTCTCTCTGGGGCCAACGTCCTGACTTTC. The chain couples TRBV7-2 to TRBJ2-6; no firm D call. This CDR3 region has 18 residues. Trimming pared 1 base from V and 0 bases from J, leaving 13 bases between. CDR1 is SGHTA and CDR2 is FQGNSA in the germline V gene.